Below, 18 T cell receptor beta chains from the same sample are listed, as sequenced in a study of circulating CD8 cells and anti-PD-1 response in melanoma. TCR libraries were prepared from around 15 ng of total RNA with the QIAseq Immune Repertoire TCR panel. TCRdb ran MiXCR on the reads and lists one entry per CDR3 protein. This table has around 1,800 distinct CDR3 sequences, around 7% appearing once. From live CD3+CD8+TCRalphabeta+ cells, four PD-1 and/or TIGIT subsets were sorted. Sequenced here: CD8+ T cells from PBMCs, sampled at baseline or after one month of anti-PD-1 therapy (not recorded which). These receptor sequences come from a human donor with melanoma.

This sequence joins TRBV28 and TRBJ2-3, with a tentative D call TRBD1 (5 bases). CDR1 and CDR2 from the germline V gene are MDHEN and SYDVKM. CDR3 size: 15 residues. V lost 5 bases and J 3 bases, leaving 15 bases between the germline ends. In nucleotides, the CDR3 is TGTGCCAGCAGTCGATCGACAGTGGAAACAGATACGCAGTATTTT. It encodes CASSRSTVETDTQYF.

This clonotype was picked up a small number of times. One junction end disagrees with the germline gene, perhaps due to a read error. This sequence joins TRBV19 and TRBJ2-1, with D perhaps matching TRBD2 (6 bases). Per germline, CDR1 LNHDA and CDR2 SQIVND (reference sequence). This CDR3 comprises 14 residues. Here the CDR3 reads CASSIGGPYNEQFF. The CDR3 nucleotides read TGTGCCAGTAGCATAGGAGGGCCCTACAATGAGCAGTTCTTC. Looking up the rest from reference TRBV19 and TRBJ2-1 gives the full variable domain: DGGITQSPKYLFRKEGQNVTLSCEQNLNHDAMYWYRQDPGQGLRLIYYSQIVNDFQKGDIAEGYSVSREKKESFPLTVTSAQKNPTAFYLCASSIGGPYNEQFFGPGTRLTVL.

This clonotype is labeled as medium-sized. V gene TRBV25-1 combines with J gene TRBJ2-7, with D unclear. Germline CDR1 and CDR2: MGHDK and SYGVNS. Trimming stripped 1 base from V and 7 bases from J, with 11 bases between. The CDR3 has 13 amino acids. The CDR3 coding sequence is TGTGCCAGCAGTGAATCCCGGACCCTGGAGCAGTACTTC. As protein: CASSESRTLEQYF.

This clonotype is medium-sized (0.01 to 0.1%) within its sample. The CDR3 DNA reads TGTGCCAGCAGTACCGACGCGGTATACGAGCAGTACTTC. This translates into CASSTDAVYEQYF. The chain combines TRBV28 with TRBJ2-7; D is ambiguous. The V and J ends lost 5 bases and 4 bases respectively, with 12 bases between them. The CDR3 extends over 13 amino acids. Germline lookup yields CDR1 MDHEN and CDR2 SYDVKM.

This clonotype is medium-sized. The V and J genes are TRBV19 and TRBJ1-1; the match to TRBD1 covers 8 bases. This CDR3 spans 12 amino acids. The ends lost 8 bases at V and 1 base at J; junction bases unmatched: 0. Germline CDR1 is LNHDA and CDR2 is SQIVND (reference sequence). The CDR3, as DNA: TGTGCCAGTGGACAGGGGAACACTGAAGCTTTCTTT. Protein sequence: CASGQGNTEAFF.

This clonotype was counted a few times. The chain links TRBV30 to TRBJ2-5; 11 nucleotides match TRBD2. The V segment lost 3 bases and the J segment 7 bases; nucleotides outside the gene matches: 13. Per germline, CDR1 GTSNPN and CDR2 SVGIG (reference sequence). The length of the CDR3 is 16 residues. DNA of the CDR3: TGTGCCTGGAGCCCCGGGCTAGCGGGGGGCCGAGGGACCCAGTACTTC. This translates into CAWSPGLAGGRGTQYF. Looking up the rest from reference TRBV30 and TRBJ2-5 gives the full variable domain: SQTIHQWPATLVQPVGSPLSLECTVEGTSNPNLYWYRQAAGRGLQLLFYSVGIGQISSEVPQNLSASRPQDRQFILSSKKLLLSDSGFYLCAWSPGLAGGRGTQYFGPGTRLLVL.

The rearrangement uses TRBV29-1 and TRBJ1-1; 10 bases map to TRBD1. Germline-derived CDR1 and CDR2 are SQVTM and ANQGSEA. V was pared by 5 bases and J by 10 bases, with 22 bases of the junction left unmatched. The CDR3 covers 17 residues. CDR3 sequence (DNA): TGCAGCGTTCCCTCCCCCGTCCCTCGACAGGGGGCCAGAGTAGCTTTCTTT. Residues: CSVPSPVPRQGARVAFF. The variable domain in full, completed from reference TRBV29-1 and TRBJ1-1, reads SAVISQKPSRDICQRGTSLTIQCQVDSQVTMMFWYRQQPGQSLTLIATANQGSEATYESGFVIDKFPISRPNLTFSTLTVSNMSPEDSSIYLCSVPSPVPRQGARVAFFGQGTRLTVV.

This clonotype is termed medium-sized (0.01 to 0.1%). The conserved phenylalanine or tryptophan is not found at the CDR3 terminus, so this likely reflects a read error. The chain links TRBV28 to TRBJ2-5; D perhaps matches TRBD2 (8 bases). The CDR3 is 16 amino acids. Germline CDR1 and CDR2: MDHEN and SYDVKM. Trimming pared 4 bases from V and 4 bases from J, leaving 19 bases between. DNA for the CDR3: TGTGCCAGCAGTTACCCCACGGGAGGGGGCGTAGAGACCCAGTACCTC. Encoded protein: CASSYPTGGGVETQYL.

Sample share makes this clonotype medium-sized. The V and J genes are TRBV28 and TRBJ2-7, with D unresolved. The germline gives CDR1 MDHEN, CDR2 SYDVKM. This CDR3 comprises 15 residues. Trimming took off 4 bases at V and 4 bases at J, with 17 bases between the two ends. In DNA form, the CDR3 reads TGTGCCAGCAGTTCCATCGAGTCAGGATCTTACGAGCAGTACTTC. It is translated as CASSSIESGSYEQYF.

The rearrangement joins TRBV5-1 to TRBJ1-1; weak D call: TRBD1 (6 bases). V was shortened by 2 bases and J by 0 bases, with 11 bases between the two germline ends. Germline values: CDR1 SGHRS, CDR2 YFSETQ. The CDR3 contains 15 residues. DNA of the CDR3: TGCGCCAGCAGCTTCGGACAGACGATGAACACTGAAGCTTTCTTT. It is translated as CASSFGQTMNTEAFF.

The genes are TRBV4-3 and TRBJ2-7; no clear D. Germline CDR1 reads LGHNA; CDR2 reads YSLEER. The germline V and J ends were trimmed by 0 bases and 0 bases, with 9 bases remaining between them. The CDR3 is 15 residues long. CDR3 protein: CASSQEPQDSYEQYF. In DNA, the CDR3 is TGCGCCAGCAGCCAAGAACCCCAGGACTCCTACGAGCAGTACTTC.

This clonotype is medium-sized (0.01 to 0.1%) within its sample. DNA of the CDR3: TGTGCCAGCAGCTTAAGGGACTTTCCCTACGAGCAGTACTTC. Its translation is CASSLRDFPYEQYF. This chain links TRBV11-2 with TRBJ2-7; perhaps TRBD2 as D (6 bases). The CDR3 sequence is 14 residues long. CDR1 and CDR2 from the germline V gene are SGHAT and FQNNGV. The V and J ends lost 2 bases and 2 bases respectively, with 10 bases between them. The full variable domain, in which reference TRBV11-2 and TRBJ2-7 provide the parts outside the CDR3, is EAGVAQSPRYKIIEKRQSVAFWCNPISGHATLYWYQQILGQGPKLLIQFQNNGVVDDSQLPKDRFSAERLKGVDSTLKIQPAKLEDSAVYLCASSLRDFPYEQYFGPGTRLTVT.

In this sample, this clonotype is medium-sized. The chain has TRBV19 and TRBJ1-5, with D unclear. V shed 2 bases and J shed 7 bases, with 12 bases lying between them. This CDR3 spans 14 amino acids. Germline assignment: CDR1 LNHDA and CDR2 SQIVND (reference sequence). The CDR3 nucleotides read TGTGCCAGTAGTATAAAGGACCTAGGCCAGCCCCAGCATTTT. Protein product: CASSIKDLGQPQHF.

This clonotype is medium-sized. This sequence joins TRBV27 and TRBJ2-7; 7 bases are a match to TRBD1. V was pared by 5 bases and J by 6 bases, with 4 bases of the junction left unmatched. CDR1 MNHEY and CDR2 SMNVEV come from the germline V gene (reference sequence). The CDR3 totals 12 residues. In nucleotides, the CDR3 is TGTGCCAGCAGTATACAGGGGTCCGAGCAGTACTTC. This codes for CASSIQGSEQYF.

This clonotype has more than one count but fewer than ten. The chain joins TRBV29-1 to TRBJ2-1; TRBD2 is a possible D gene (6 bases). The CDR3 contains 13 residues. Germline CDR1 and CDR2: SQVTM and ANQGSEA. V was cut by 4 bases and J by 6 bases, with 13 bases left in between. CDR3 sequence: CSVAGDSSNEQFF. The DNA for the CDR3 is TGCAGCGTTGCGGGGGATTCGAGCAATGAGCAGTTCTTC.

This clonotype rates as medium-sized. The rearrangement links TRBV28 to TRBJ2-1; D is unclear. Trimming removed 5 bases from V and 4 bases from J, with 15 bases in between. CDR1 and CDR2 (germline): MDHEN, SYDVKM. The CDR3 has 15 residues. CDR3 sequence reads: CASSVATVNYNEQFF. In DNA, the CDR3 is TGTGCCAGCAGTGTGGCGACTGTGAATTACAATGAGCAGTTCTTC.

This clonotype is deemed medium-sized. The V gene is TRBV9, the J gene TRBJ2-3; no clear D. The ends were cut back, 3 bases at V and 4 bases at J, with 12 bases in the middle. The CDR3 runs 14 residues. Germline lookup yields CDR1 SGDLS and CDR2 YYNGEE. The CDR3 spells CASSEGGGADTQYF. In nucleotides, the CDR3 is TGTGCCAGCAGCGAGGGCGGCGGAGCAGATACGCAGTATTTT.

By frequency in the sample, this clonotype is medium-sized. The rearrangement uses TRBV25-1 and TRBJ1-1, with TRBD1 matching over 8 bases. Germline V gene sequence: CDR1 MGHDK, CDR2 SYGVNS. V trimming: 9 bases; J trimming: 4 bases; junction bases outside the gene matches: 7. This CDR3 is 13 amino acids long. The CDR3 bases are TGTGCCAGTACCGGACAGGGAGTCACTGAAGCTTTCTTT. It is translated as CASTGQGVTEAFF.